This T cell receptor (beta chain) was identified during a study of response to subunit inactivated influenza vaccine. Study-wide points: The authors proposed limited new T cell recruitment per seasonal influenza vaccination.

Ten or more counts support this clonotype. As yet, its antigen is unknown. CDR1 is KGHDR, CDR2 SFDVKD, per germline. V dropped 7 bases and J dropped 7; count of bases not matched to a gene: 5. The CDR3 sequence is 14 residues long. TCRdb redid the calling of the RT-PCR reads with MiXCR, one entry per CDR3 protein. The sample yields about 520,000 distinct CDR3 sequences, less than 7.5% seen once. The receptor's source is a man aged 45 to 75 who received an inactivated influenza vaccine. The specimen comprised PBMCs from blood, sampled around 25 months after vaccination. This sequence joins TRBV24-1 and TRBJ2-1, with 11 bases matching TRBD2. CDR3 sequence (DNA): TGTGCCACCAGCCCGGGACTAGCGGCAAATGAGCAGTTCTTC. Its translation: CATSPGLAANEQFF.